This TCR beta chain appears in the sequencing data of a study of T cell repertoires in cytomegalovirus infection. In the study overall: Matching HLA type and CMV infection were both indicated by public TCR beta signatures. Study-wide results and limits: What dominated the ex vivo response were HLA-C-restricted CMV-specific TCR beta clonotypes.

Germline CDR1 is MNHEY and CDR2 is SVGEGT. The length of the CDR3 is 17 residues. The ends lost 5 bases at V and 2 bases at J; junction bases unmatched: 14. Each CDR3 protein is one row after TCRdb ran MiXCR on the reads. This sample has a few hundred thousand distinct CDR3 sequences; approximately 42% occur once, and the top ten carry roughly two fifths. This clonotype has a handful of counts. The target antigen is unknown. This rearrangement joins TRBV6-2 or TRBV6-3 to TRBJ2-7; 8 bases are a match to TRBD2. The sequencing used cultured PBMCs, collected from culture after CMV antigen stimulation. The sequence came from a human donor in good health (CMV status not recorded). Some clones in this sample may be carry-over from other donors' samples. The CDR3 bases are TGTGCCAGCAGTCCCCAGCGGGAGCGGTATAGGACCTACGAGCAGTACTTC. This encodes CASSPQRERYRTYEQYF.